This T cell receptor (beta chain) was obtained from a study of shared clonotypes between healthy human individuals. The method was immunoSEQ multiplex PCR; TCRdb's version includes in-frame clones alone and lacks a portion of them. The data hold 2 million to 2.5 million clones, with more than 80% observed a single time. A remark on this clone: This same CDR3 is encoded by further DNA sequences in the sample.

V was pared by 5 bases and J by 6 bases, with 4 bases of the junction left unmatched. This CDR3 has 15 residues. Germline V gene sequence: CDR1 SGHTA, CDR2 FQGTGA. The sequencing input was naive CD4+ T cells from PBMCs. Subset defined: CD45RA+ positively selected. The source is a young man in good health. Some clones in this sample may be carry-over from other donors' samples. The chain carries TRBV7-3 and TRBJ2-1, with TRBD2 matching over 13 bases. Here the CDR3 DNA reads TGTGCCAGCAGCCCCGGGACTAGCGGGATCAATGAGCAGTTCTTC. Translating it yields CASSPGTSGINEQFF.